This T cell receptor beta chain was obtained from a study of shared clonotypes between healthy human individuals (TCRdb year 2020). About the study as a whole: The cohort comprised two women and a few men aged 18 to 49 years. Per donor, three plates each were used for CD4 naive and CD4 memory, two for CD8 naive, and one for CD8 memory. The study deeply sequenced blood TCR repertoires of about 5 healthy adults to estimate repertoire size and the extent of clonotype sharing between individuals. Different laboratories and diverse techniques were used to prepare libraries and sequence TCR repertoires, to increase sequencing depth and limit assay-specific biases. Leukapheresis yielded between about 0.8 and 8.9 billion PBMCs per donor. What the work shows at the level of the full study, not this receptor alone: Estimated clonotype richness was generally larger for naive than for memory subsets. About 5% of naive CD4, roughly 3.5% of naive CD8, 2.3% of memory CD4, and around 0.4% of memory CD8 clonotypes were shared across four donors. Higher generation probabilities were observed for clonotypes shared by all four sorted-subset donors than for non-shared clonotypes. Because the study included a small number of donors, the genetic and exposure-history diversity represented was limited. Sampling was restricted to blood, and TCR repertoires in tissue are likely to differ from TCR repertoires in blood. Even with the large sequencing depth, rarefaction of the sorted-subset datasets indicated that sequencing was incomplete. Pairwise subsampling led to the expectation that sequencing depth would affect the degree of clonotype sharing among donors.

The CDR3 runs 14 residues from the cysteine to the phenylalanine. Solely the CDR3 DNA is kept, with 42 bases framed from the first base. The germline V gene provides CDR1 SGDLS and CDR2 YYNGEE. With regard to this clone: Its antigen is still unknown. A read error may account for a junction end that differs from germline.

CD8 naive samples were obtained by positive selection for CCR7 among CD45RO-negative cells, yielding a CD45RA+CCR7+ population from which TemRA cells were excluded. The donors were healthy, HIV-negative adults with no recently reported acute infections or vaccinations. Only Caucasian adults living in Nashville, Tennessee, USA were represented among the donors. After blood collection by leukapheresis, PBMCs were isolated using Ficoll-Histopaque density gradient centrifugation and then cryopreserved in the vapor phase of liquid nitrogen. Analytical flow cytometry was used to check the purity and quantity of every magnetically sorted T cell population. From each sorted fraction, genomic DNA was isolated and quantified by UV absorbance on a Nanodrop 2000c. TCR CDR3 regions were amplified from genomic DNA by multiplex PCR using the deep immunoSEQ assay. Extracted genomic DNA from each cell subset was distributed evenly across all wells of several immunoSEQ 96-well plates, and each plate was treated as a replicate. For sorted subsets, around 200 ng genomic DNA, equal to some 30,000 T cell genomes, was loaded into each replicate PCR. The purified libraries were quantified using a Qubit 3.0 fluorometer, sized with a Bioanalyzer 2100, and then quantified again using the KAPA Library Quantification kit. Each immunoSEQ 96-well plate was sequenced on its own single-read 150-cycle Illumina NextSeq 550 flow cell. Per the authors' processing: The immunoSEQ output contained only junctional sequences without quality scores, so filtering could not match that applied to full-length reads. Sequences were annotated with PyIR, a Python wrapper for IgBLAST v1.9, using IMGT germline references to assign V/J genes and CDR3. Reads were removed for weak V/J assignments (E-value above 1e-6), missing CDR3, stop codons, out-of-frame junctions, or ambiguous translated residues. A V3J clonotype was defined by an identical inferred V gene, J gene, and CDR3 amino acid sequence. To compute the percentage overlap between repertoires, the number of shared unique clonotypes was divided by the size of the smaller repertoire. Richness of each repertoire was evaluated using RTK rarefaction, the Chao1 estimator, and Recon v2.1 estimates of unobserved clonotypes. OLGA was used to compute generation probabilities for all TCRbeta clonotypes that the gDNA method yielded from a few donors. Held by TCRdb, this immuneACCESS table contains in-frame sequences only and omits some clones. Under half of the omission traces to an unresolved V gene where checked; the cause of the rest is unknown. V, J and clone size were drawn from that table, and D and trimming were deduced from the DNA. The sample data list about 2 million clones, and over 85% of these were observed just once. Clones ranked in the top ten supply approximately 1.2% of the sample.

Sequenced sample: naive CD8+ T cells sorted from blood. Per the publication, the cell subset or site label means: CD45RA+CCR7+. The sequence links TRBV9 to TRBJ2-5, with TRBD1 perhaps the D gene, on 6 matching bases. The sequence was collected from a man between 18 and 29 years old in good health. The nucleotide sequence reads as follows: TGTGCCAGCAGCCCTTGGGACACCCAAGGGACCCAGTACTTC. Translated, it reads CASSPWDTQGTQYF.